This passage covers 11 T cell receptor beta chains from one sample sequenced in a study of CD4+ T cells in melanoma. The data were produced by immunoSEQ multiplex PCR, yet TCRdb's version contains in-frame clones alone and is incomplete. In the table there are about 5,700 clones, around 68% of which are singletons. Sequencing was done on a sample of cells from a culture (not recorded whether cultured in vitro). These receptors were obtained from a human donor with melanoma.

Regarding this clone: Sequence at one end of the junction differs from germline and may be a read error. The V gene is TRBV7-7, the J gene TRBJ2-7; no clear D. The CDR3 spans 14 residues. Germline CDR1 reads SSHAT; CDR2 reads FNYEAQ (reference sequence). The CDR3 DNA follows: TGTGCTAGCAGCTTAAACACTGCGGCCTACGAGCAGTACTTC. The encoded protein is CASSLNTAAYEQYF. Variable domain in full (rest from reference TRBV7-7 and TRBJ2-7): GAGVSQSPRYKVTKRGQDVTLRCDPISSHATLYWYQQALGQGPEFLTYFNYEAQPDKSGLPSDRFSAERPEGSISTLTIQRTEQRDSAMYRCASSLNTAAYEQYFGPGTRLTVT.

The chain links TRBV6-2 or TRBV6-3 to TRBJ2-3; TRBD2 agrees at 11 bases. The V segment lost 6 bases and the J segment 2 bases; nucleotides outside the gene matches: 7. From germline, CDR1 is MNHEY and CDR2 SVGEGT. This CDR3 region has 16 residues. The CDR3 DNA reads TGTGCCAGCAGCCCCGGGACTAGCGGTTTCACAGATACGCAGTATTTT. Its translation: CASSPGTSGFTDTQYF.

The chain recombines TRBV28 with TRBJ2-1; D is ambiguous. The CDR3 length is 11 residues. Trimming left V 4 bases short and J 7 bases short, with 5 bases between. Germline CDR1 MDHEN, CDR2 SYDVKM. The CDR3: CASSWANEQFF. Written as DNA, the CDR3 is TGTGCCAGCAGTTGGGCTAATGAGCAGTTCTTC.

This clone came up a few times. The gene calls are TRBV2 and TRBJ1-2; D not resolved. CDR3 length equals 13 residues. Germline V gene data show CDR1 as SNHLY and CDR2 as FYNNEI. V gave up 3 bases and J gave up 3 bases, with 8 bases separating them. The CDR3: CASSDSSYYGYTF. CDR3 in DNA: TGTGCCAGCAGTGACAGTTCCTACTATGGCTACACCTTC.

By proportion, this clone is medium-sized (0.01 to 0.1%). The CDR3 DNA reads TGTGCCAGCAGCCTAGGACAGGGGCAGGCGCTGTTTTTT. Translated, it gives CASSLGQGQALFF. The chain recombines TRBV7-3 with TRBJ2-2; 9 bases align to TRBD1. CDR3 length: 13 residues. Looked up from germline, CDR1 is SGHTA and CDR2 is FQGTGA. V dropped 5 bases and J dropped 13; count of bases not matched to a gene: 8.

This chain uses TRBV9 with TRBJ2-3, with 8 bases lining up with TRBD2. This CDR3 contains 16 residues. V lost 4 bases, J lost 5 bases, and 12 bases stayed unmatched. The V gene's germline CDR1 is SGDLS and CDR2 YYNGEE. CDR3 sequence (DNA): TGTGCCAGCAGCACACTTTACAGCGGGGGTGGAGATACGCAGTATTTT. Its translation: CASSTLYSGGGDTQYF.

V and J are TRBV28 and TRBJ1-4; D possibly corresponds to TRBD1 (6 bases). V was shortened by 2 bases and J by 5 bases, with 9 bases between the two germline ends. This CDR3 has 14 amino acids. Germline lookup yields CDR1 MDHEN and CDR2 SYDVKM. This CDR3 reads CASSLQGWNEKLFF. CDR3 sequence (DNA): TGTGCCAGCAGTTTACAGGGGTGGAATGAAAAACTGTTTTTT. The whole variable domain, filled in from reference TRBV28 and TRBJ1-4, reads DVKVTQSSRYLVKRTGEKVFLECVQDMDHENMFWYRQDPGLGLRLIYFSYDVKMKEKGDIPEGYSVSREKKERFSLILESASTNQTSMYLCASSLQGWNEKLFFGSGTQLSVL.

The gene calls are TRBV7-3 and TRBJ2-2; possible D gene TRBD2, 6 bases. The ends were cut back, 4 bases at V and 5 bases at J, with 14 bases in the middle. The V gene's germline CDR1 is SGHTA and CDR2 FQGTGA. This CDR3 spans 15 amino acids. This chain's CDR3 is CASSSLGGGTGELFF. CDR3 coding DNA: TGTGCCAGCAGCTCCCTCGGGGGTGGGACCGGGGAGCTGTTTTTT.

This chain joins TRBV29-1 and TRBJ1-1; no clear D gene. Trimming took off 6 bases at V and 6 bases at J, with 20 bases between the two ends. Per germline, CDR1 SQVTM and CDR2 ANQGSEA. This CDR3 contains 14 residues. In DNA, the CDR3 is TGCAGCGTGGTTTCACACCAGCACCTTGCTGAAGCTTTCTTT. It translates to CSVVSHQHLAEAFF.

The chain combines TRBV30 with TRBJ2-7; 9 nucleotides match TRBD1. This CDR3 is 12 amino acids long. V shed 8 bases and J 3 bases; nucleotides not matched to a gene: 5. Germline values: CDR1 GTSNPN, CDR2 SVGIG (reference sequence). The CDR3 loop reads CAHQGQGYEQYF. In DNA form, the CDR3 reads TGTGCCCACCAGGGACAGGGCTACGAGCAGTACTTC. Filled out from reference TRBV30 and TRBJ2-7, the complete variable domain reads SQTIHQWPATLVQPVGSPLSLECTVEGTSNPNLYWYRQAAGRGLQLLFYSVGIGQISSEVPQNLSASRPQDRQFILSSKKLLLSDSGFYLCAHQGQGYEQYFGPGTRLTVT.

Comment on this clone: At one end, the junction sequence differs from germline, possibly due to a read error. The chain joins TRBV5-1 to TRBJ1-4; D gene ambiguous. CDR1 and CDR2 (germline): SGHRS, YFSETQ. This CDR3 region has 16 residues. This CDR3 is CASRLGIGATNEKLFF. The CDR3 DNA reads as TGCGCCAGCAGGTTGGGGATTGGGGCAACTAATGAAAAACTGTTTTTT.